This TCR beta chain emerged from a study of blood T cell repertoires in COVID-19. Study in general: The study drew acute and convalescent COVID-19 samples from the United States, Italy and Spain. PBMCs, B-cell-depleted T cells, or T cells were the source of the cDNA or gDNA that made up the material.

CDR1 and CDR2 (germline): LGHDT, YNNKEL (reference sequence). The CDR3 is 12 residues long. V gave up 5 bases and J gave up 6 bases; unmatched junction bases: 2. How the authors handled the data: Scientists estimated how many nucleated cells there were by amplifying reference gene primers. This table comes from immunoSEQ multiplex PCR, and its TCRdb copy is limited to in-frame clones, with some not included. D and trimming come from the DNA, and the V and J calls and clone size come from that table. The sample comprises around 200,000 clones, about nine tenths of which are singletons, and under 2% rests with the top ten.

The sequenced sample was peripheral blood. This receptor was identified in a man aged 18 to 29 with active or convalescent COVID-19. The chain employs TRBV3-1 (or the pseudogene TRBV3-2) and TRBJ2-7; 9 bases agree with TRBD1. CDR3 bases: TGTGCCAGCAGCAGGGGACAGGGCGAGCAGTACTTC. Amino acid sequence: CASSRGQGEQYF.